This TCR beta chain was captured by sequencing in a study of T cells in Graves' hyperthyroidism and ophthalmopathy. This CDR3 region has 17 residues. V was pared by 5 bases and J by 0 bases, with 19 bases between. Germline CDR1 reads SEHNR; CDR2 reads FQNEAQ (reference sequence). The study's findings and limits: Using 13 V-J features, a model discriminated ophthalmopathy from stable hyperthyroidism. Most clonotypes expanded in thyroid above 0.001 were likewise present in blood.

Patients affected by ophthalmopathy presented a Clinical Activity Score of at least 3, a NOSPECS grade of at least 4, and disease duration below 3 months. In this sample, this clonotype turned up many times. The antigen is undetermined. Amplification of TCR beta CDR3 regions used RNA as the template. The study used the HTBI primer set for a first-round RT-PCR of the TCR CDR3. MiXCR, run by TCRdb on the multiplex PCR reads, gives a single entry per CDR3 protein. This repertoire shows 500,000 or so distinct CDR3 sequences, roughly 15% found once; its top ten account for around 17%. The sample was blood. The clonotype was recovered from a woman between 18 and 30 years old with Graves' ophthalmopathy. The genes are TRBV7-9 and TRBJ1-1; D is possibly TRBD1 (5 bases). DNA of the CDR3: TGTGCCAGCAGCGCAGCGGGAACCTTGGGGGTGAACACTGAAGCTTTCTTT. Translation gives CASSAAGTLGVNTEAFF.